These T cell receptor beta chains were read from a single sample in a study of OX40 agonist ivuxolimab in advanced cancers. Method: immunoSEQ multiplex PCR; TCRdb's copy keeps in-frame clones and lacks some. The table shows around 79,000 clones, with 88% occurring only once. Specimen: CD4+ or CD8+ T cells sorted from blood, collected in a trial of the OX40 agonist ivuxolimab. The receptor source for this set is an adult with an advanced solid tumor such as melanoma, head and neck, liver or kidney cancer. CDR3s leave out the opening cysteine and the closing phenylalanine or tryptophan. A D gene is named only where the DNA matches it firmly.

J gene,D gene,V gene,CDR3 length,CDR3 protein
TRBJ2-5,TRBD2,TRBV11-2,14,ASSFAGTSGSGAQY
TRBJ1-6,NA,TRBV7-9,11,ASSLDGIQPLH
TRBJ2-2,NA,TRBV7-3,14,ASSLGAPGAAGELF
TRBJ2-1,TRBD2,TRBV6-6,13,ASMTSDGIYNEQF
TRBJ2-4,NA,TRBV11-2,13,ASSLGAGEIDIQY
TRBJ2-5,NA,TRBV7-9,11,ASSLSTQETQY
TRBJ2-3,NA,TRBV5-8,14,ASSASLDGSTDTQY
TRBJ2-7,NA,TRBV7-9,12,ASSPGPQSYEQY
TRBJ2-7,NA,TRBV7-8,12,ASSSSTAPNEQY
TRBJ2-5,NA,TRBV15,12,ATSRDRVQETQY
TRBJ2-7,NA,TRBV19,11,ASMDLNEPLQY
TRBJ2-3,NA,TRBV10-1,12,ASSDRYSTDTQY
TRBJ1-5,NA,TRBV27,11,ASSFEVNQPQH
TRBJ1-2,TRBD1,TRBV28,8,ATGGYGYT
TRBJ1-1,TRBD1,TRBV18,14,ASSPSGSLDRAEAF
TRBJ2-2,NA,TRBV5-1,14,ASSLSTSGNTGELF
TRBJ2-5,NA,TRBV1,11,TSSHGTSGTQY
TRBJ2-3,TRBD1,TRBV28,13,ASSGQQGGTDTQY
TRBJ1-2,NA,TRBV2,15,ASLPSLLVGDGYGYT
TRBJ2-5,NA,TRBV27,12,ASSLFRGLETQY
TRBJ2-1,TRBD2,TRBV7-8,15,ASSPLRLAGFYNEQF
TRBJ1-1,TRBD1,TRBV19,12,ASSIRGGESEAF
TRBJ1-1,TRBD1,TRBV5-1,13,ASSGTGTVNTEAF
TRBJ1-1,NA,TRBV2,12,ASSGWGMDTEAF
TRBJ2-5,NA,TRBV19,10,ASSGSGETQY
TRBJ2-1,TRBD2,TRBV28,14,ASSGAASGRANEQF
TRBJ1-4,NA,TRBV7-9,11,ASSLASWEKLF
TRBJ2-7,NA,TRBV6-1,12,ASSLRESSYEQY
TRBJ2-3,TRBD2,TRBV10-1,13,ASSFSGRYTDTQY
TRBJ2-5,NA,TRBV7-2,13,ASSLEGVLGETQY
TRBJ2-5,TRBD2,TRBV28,14,ASSSIQLAGGETQY
TRBJ2-5,NA,TRBV5-1,12,ASSLARGQETQY
TRBJ1-2,NA,TRBV2,12,ASTLGALVGGYT
TRBJ1-2,NA,TRBV30,10,AWRLDSYGYT
TRBJ1-5,NA,TRBV2,11,ASSGQINQPQH